The TCR beta chain under discussion was sequenced for a study of patients and donors after allogeneic stem cell transplantation. Trimming left V 1 base short and J 6 bases short, with 10 bases between. CDR3 size: 14 residues. TCRdb analysed the RT-PCR reads with MiXCR anew, one entry per CDR3 protein. Counted here are approximately 430,000 distinct CDR3 sequences, about a sixth occurring once; the ten biggest clones make up 7.2%. This clonotype showed up many times. The clonotype was recovered from a human donor who was either an allogeneic HSCT recipient or a stem cell or donor lymphocyte infusion donor (not recorded which). It is not recorded whose cells these are; they may come from a transplant donor. The sequencing input was blood, either unsorted or a sorted T cell fraction (not recorded which). The chain joins TRBV12-3 or TRBV12-4 to TRBJ1-5; D is unclear. DNA of the CDR3: TGTGCCAGCAGTTTAGAGTCCGTTAGTCAGCCCCAGCATTTT. Protein product: CASSLESVSQPQHF.